This T cell receptor beta chain was identified during a study of T cell responses to AZD1222 COVID-19 vaccine. Regarding the study as a whole: Females outnumbered males among donors, who were mostly white British; clonal diversity was possibly underestimated. Spike was spanned by vaccine-associated CD4 TCRs, with dominance at 160-218 and 743-854. Researchers took repertoire samples only after the peak T cell response had come.

Profiling relied on immunoSEQ multiplex PCR, and the TCRdb table lists in-frame clones only, not all of them. The repertoire holds around 99,000 clones, about 90% seen once, with roughly 9% in the top ten. Pooling of second doses given at about 4 or about 12 weeks was done. CDR3 length: 16 residues. Germline CDR1 SEHNR, CDR2 FQNEAQ (reference sequence). Trimming removed 4 bases from V and 8 bases from J; junction bases left unmatched: 11. This clone was seen a single time. What it recognizes is unknown. The chain uses TRBV7-9 and TRBJ2-1; 10 bases are a match to TRBD1. The receptor's source is an adult who received the AZD1222 COVID-19 vaccine. The input for sequencing was peripheral blood, taken 28 days after the second AZD1222 dose. The CDR3 nucleotides are TGTGCCAGCAGCTCCCCGCCGGGACAGGGGTCCGATGAGCAGTTCTTC. It translates to CASSSPPGQGSDEQFF.